The 31 T cell receptor beta chains reported below all come from one sample, sequenced in a study of neurological immune-mediated disorders. One entry per CDR3 protein results from TCRdb running MiXCR on the 5' RACE reads. The sample lists tens of thousands of distinct CDR3 sequences, roughly an eighth occurring once. Time point here: longitudinal time-point 1 (baseline). The material sequenced was PBMCs. All receptors come from a female donor with HTLV-1-associated myelopathy (HAM/TSP).

This clonotype was observed at least ten times. The chain couples TRBV11-2 to TRBJ2-7, with D possibly matching TRBD1 (6 bases). The CDR3 consists of 15 residues. Per the germline V gene, CDR1 is SGHAT and CDR2 is FQNNGV. V was cut by 1 base and J by 5 bases, with 15 bases left in between. The DNA for the CDR3 is TGTGCCAGCAGCTTAGTAGGGCAGGGGCGCGACGAGCAGTACTTC. Its translation is CASSLVGQGRDEQYF.

Many counts were recorded for this clonotype. This chain connects TRBV5-1 to TRBJ2-7, with D perhaps matching TRBD2 (6 bases). Trimming shortened V by 0 bases and J by 10 bases, and 14 bases separated the two germline ends. CDR1 is SGHRS and CDR2 is YFSETQ in the germline V gene. This CDR3 contains 13 residues. CDR3: CASSLELADPQYF. The CDR3 nucleotides are TGCGCCAGCAGCTTGGAATTAGCGGACCCCCAGTACTTC.

This clonotype occurred many times. The chain uses TRBV12-3 or TRBV12-4 and TRBJ2-2; weak D call: TRBD1 (6 bases). This CDR3 is 15 amino acids long. The V end lost 0 bases, the J end lost 7 bases, and 12 bases lay between the germline ends. CDR3: CASSLASQGIGELFF. In DNA, the CDR3 is TGTGCCAGCAGTTTAGCGTCCCAGGGGATCGGGGAGCTGTTTTTT.

Turning to this clonotype: This could be a read error, since a much larger clone is one nucleotide away. Because the CDR3's place on the DNA is in doubt, the DNA is left out and the CDR3 is given as listed by TCRdb. V and J are TRBV28 and TRBJ2-5; TRBD2 is the table's D call, not checked against the DNA. Germline CDR1 is MDHEN and CDR2 is SYDVKM. The CDR3 adds up to 14 amino acids, both ends counted. The CDR3 protein is CASSFLAGRKTQYF.

Only a few counts were recorded for this clonotype. The CDR3 DNA reads as TGTGCCAGCAGCCAAGACCCCGCAGATACGCAGTATTTT. As protein: CASSQDPADTQYF. The chain is built from TRBV4-2 and TRBJ2-3, with D uncertain. CDR1 LGHNA and CDR2 YNFKEQ come from the germline V gene. The CDR3 is made up of 13 amino acids. V lost 0 bases, J lost 4 bases, and 5 bases lay in between.

This chain joins TRBV7-2 and TRBJ2-1, with TRBD2 as a possible D gene (6 bases). The V and J ends lost 5 bases and 10 bases respectively, with 21 bases between them. The CDR3 extends over 15 amino acids. CDR1 is SGHTA and CDR2 is FQGNSA in the germline V gene. CDR3 amino acids: CASSLEVGLLSEQFF. The CDR3 DNA reads as TGTGCCAGCAGCCTTGAAGTAGGACTATTAAGCGAGCAGTTCTTC.

At least ten counts were recorded for this clonotype. The V gene is TRBV20-1, the J gene TRBJ2-3; no clear D. The CDR3 is 11 amino acids. V was pared by 3 bases and J by 4 bases, with 5 bases between. The germline gives CDR1 DFQATT, CDR2 SNEGSKA (reference sequence). The CDR3: CSARWADTQYF. The CDR3 DNA is TGCAGTGCTAGGTGGGCAGATACGCAGTATTTT.

Many counts were recorded for this clonotype. The rearrangement links TRBV5-1 to TRBJ2-2; a possible D gene is TRBD2 (6 bases). Germline lookup yields CDR1 SGHRS and CDR2 YFSETQ. There are 13 residues in the CDR3. The V gene lost 7 bases and the J gene lost 5 bases, with 12 bases spanning the gap. CDR3 in amino acids: CASRRGATGELFF. The CDR3 coding sequence is TGCGCCAGCCGGCGGGGTGCGACCGGGGAGCTGTTTTTT.

This clonotype was detected ten times or more. The J gene is TRBJ2-7, the V gene TRBV28, with D unclear. Germline V gene data show CDR1 as MDHEN and CDR2 as SYDVKM. Trimming shortened V by 3 bases and J by 7 bases, and 7 bases separated the two germline ends. This CDR3 is built from 11 residues. CDR3 amino acids: CASSFWNEQYF. The CDR3 DNA is TGTGCCAGCAGTTTCTGGAATGAGCAGTACTTC.

This clonotype came up many times. The rearrangement joins TRBV14 to TRBJ2-4, with D possibly matching TRBD2 (5 bases). V lost 1 base to trimming and J lost 5 bases, with 9 bases between them. Germline V gene lookup returns CDR1 SGHDN and CDR2 FVKESK. The CDR3 sequence is 14 residues long. The CDR3 region is CASSQGAGENIQYF. CDR3 sequence (DNA): TGTGCCAGCAGCCAAGGGGCCGGGGAAAACATTCAGTACTTC. The full variable domain, in which reference TRBV14 and TRBJ2-4 provide the parts outside the CDR3, is EAGVTQFPSHSVIEKGQTVTLRCDPISGHDNLYWYRRVMGKEIKFLLHFVKESKQDESGMPNNRFLAERTGGTYSTLKVQPAELEDSGVYFCASSQGAGENIQYFGAGTRLSVL.

In this sample, this clonotype turned up many times. V and J are TRBV10-3 and TRBJ1-1; 12 bases map to TRBD1. Trimming removed 3 bases from V and 0 bases from J; junction bases left unmatched: 2. CDR1 and CDR2 (germline): ENHRY, SYGVKD. The CDR3 loop spans 16 amino acids. CDR3 nucleotides: TGTGCCATCAGTGACGGGGACAGGGGGCTGAACACTGAAGCTTTCTTT. Protein product: CAISDGDRGLNTEAFF.

The genes are TRBV5-1 and TRBJ2-1; 11 positions match TRBD2. Germline V gene data show CDR1 as SGHRS and CDR2 as YFSETQ. V shed 8 bases and J 1 base; nucleotides not matched to a gene: 14. This CDR3 spans 18 amino acids. The CDR3 DNA follows: TGCGCCAGTGCCCCTCACACAATAGCGGGGGGGTCCTACAATGAGCAGTTCTTC. As protein: CASAPHTIAGGSYNEQFF.

There are many counts of this clonotype. The gene calls are TRBV7-9 and TRBJ1-2, with D perhaps matching TRBD1 (5 bases). V lost 4 bases and J 1 base, leaving 10 bases between the germline ends. In germline, CDR1 is SEHNR, CDR2 FQNEAQ (reference sequence). CDR3 length equals 14 residues. This chain's CDR3 is CASSWDGLNYGYTF. For the CDR3, the DNA is TGTGCCAGCAGCTGGGACGGCCTTAACTATGGCTACACCTTC.

There are many counts of this clonotype. V is TRBV12-3 or TRBV12-4 and J is TRBJ2-1; tentative D call: TRBD2 (5 bases). Trimming took off 5 bases at V and 7 bases at J, with 12 bases between the two ends. This CDR3 has 13 residues. This CDR3 is CASSATLENEQFF. CDR3 in DNA: TGTGCCAGCAGTGCCACACTAGAAAATGAGCAGTTCTTC.

This clonotype was detected once. This could be a read error, since a much larger clone is one nucleotide away. The rearrangement joins TRBV2 to TRBJ1-2; no definite D call. The length of the CDR3 is 11 residues. The V gene lost 9 bases and the J gene lost 7 bases, with 12 bases spanning the gap. In germline, CDR1 is SNHLY, CDR2 FYNNEI. CDR3 DNA: TGTGCCAGTGAGAATCGGGTTGGCTACACCTTC. Protein sequence: CASENRVGYTF.

In regard to this clonotype: A junction end diverges from the germline sequence, so it may reflect a read error. V usage is TRBV11-2 and J usage is TRBJ2-7; no reliable D call. The CDR3 has 13 residues. CDR1 is SGHAT, CDR2 FQNNGV, per germline. The CDR3 region has the DNA TGTGCCAGCCGCTTGCCAGCTGCCTACAAGCAGTACTTC. This codes for CASRLPAAYKQYF.

This clonotype came up many times. Mismatch with germline at one junction end may stem from a read error. V is TRBV20-1 and J is TRBJ2-3, with D uncertain. Germline CDR1 and CDR2: DFQATT and SNEGSKA (reference sequence). There are 10 residues in the CDR3. CDR3 in amino acids: CSARAKYSHF. CDR3 in DNA: TGCAGTGCTAGAGCCAAATATTCGCATTTT.

This clonotype showed up many times. The chain combines TRBV5-1 with TRBJ1-5, with D possibly being TRBD1 (5 bases). This CDR3 is built from 13 residues. Per germline, CDR1 SGHRS and CDR2 YFSETQ. V shed 2 bases and J shed 6 bases, with 9 bases lying between them. CDR3 region: CASSFLGGQPQHF. The CDR3 region has the DNA TGCGCCAGCAGCTTTTTGGGGGGTCAGCCCCAGCATTTT.

This clonotype was seen repeatedly, ten times or more. This sequence joins TRBV12-3 or TRBV12-4 and TRBJ1-2; 8 bases align to TRBD1. The CDR3 runs 13 residues. The trim removed 6 bases at V and 7 bases at J, leaving 7 bases unmatched. The CDR3 protein is CASSASGGTGYTF. CDR3 bases: TGTGCCAGCAGCGCCTCAGGGGGCACTGGCTACACCTTC.

This clonotype occurred once. The V call is TRBV6-1, the J call TRBJ2-2, with 11 bases lining up with TRBD1. CDR1 and CDR2 from the germline V gene are MNHNS and SASEGT. The ends lost 6 bases at V and 1 base at J; junction bases unmatched: 7. This CDR3 comprises 17 residues. CDR3 nucleotides: TGTGCCAGCAGAGGACAGGGGGCATCCAAGAACACCGGGGAGCTGTTTTTT. Its protein product is CASRGQGASKNTGELFF.

This clonotype has ten or more counts. This chain joins TRBV10-3 and TRBJ1-5; weak D call: TRBD1 (6 bases). The germline V and J ends were trimmed by 6 bases and 0 bases, with 12 bases remaining between them. The CDR3 covers 15 residues. From germline, CDR1 is ENHRY and CDR2 SYGVKD. The CDR3 DNA is TGTGCCATCAGCGAACAGGGCTCTAGCAATCAGCCCCAGCATTTT. It yields the protein CAISEQGSSNQPQHF.

At least ten counts were recorded for this clonotype. The chain is built from TRBV9 and TRBJ2-3; 10 bases map to TRBD2. The V and J ends lost 10 bases and 2 bases, in that order; junction bases with no gene match: 10. The CDR3 is 15 residues long. Germline CDR1 SGDLS, CDR2 YYNGEE. CDR3 sequence reads: CASSSGGISTDTQYF. CDR3 DNA: TGTGCCTCCAGTAGCGGGGGGATTTCCACAGATACGCAGTATTTT. Drawing the rest from reference TRBV9 and TRBJ2-3, the complete variable domain is DSGVTQTPKHLITATGQRVTLRCSPRSGDLSVYWYQQSLDQGLQFLIQYYNGEERAKGNILERFSAQQFPDLHSELNLSSLELGDSALYFCASSSGGISTDTQYFGPGTRLTVL.

This clonotype was seen ten or more times. The V call is TRBV20-1, the J call TRBJ2-6, with D maybe TRBD2 (5 bases). The CDR3 has 14 residues. V lost 4 bases and J 2 bases, leaving 9 bases between the germline ends. CDR1 is DFQATT, CDR2 SNEGSKA, per germline (reference sequence). The CDR3 nucleotides are TGCAGTGCTAAAAACGGGGCTGGGGCCAACGTCCTGACTTTC. Its protein product is CSAKNGAGANVLTF.

This clonotype showed up many times. The chain joins TRBV20-1 to TRBJ2-5; D possibly corresponds to TRBD1 (5 bases). CDR3 length: 13 amino acids. V was clipped by 1 base and J by 2 bases, with 8 bases between them. The germline gives CDR1 DFQATT, CDR2 SNEGSKA (reference sequence). DNA for the CDR3: TGCAGTGCTAGAGTGACAGCTCAAGAGACCCAGTACTTC. It yields the protein CSARVTAQETQYF.

Comment on this clonotype: A much larger clone lies one base from this, so it may be a read error. CDR3 in DNA: TGTGCCAGCAGGGACAGTGATAACACTGAAGCTTTCTTT. Encoded protein: CASRDSDNTEAFF. This chain connects TRBV12-3 or TRBV12-4 to TRBJ1-1; TRBD1 is a possible D gene (6 bases). V lost 6 bases and J lost 2, with 10 bases in between. This CDR3 is built from 13 residues.

In its sample, this clonotype was seen many times. The genes are TRBV6-5 and TRBJ1-5; D possibly corresponds to TRBD1 (5 bases). This CDR3 spans 15 amino acids. Trimming took 5 bases from V and 5 from J, leaving 16 bases between them. CDR1 and CDR2 from the germline V gene are MNHEY and SVGAGI. The CDR3 DNA is TGTGCCAGCAGTCCAGGGCGGGTCCACGATCAGCCCCAGCATTTT. It specifies CASSPGRVHDQPQHF.

J is TRBJ1-6 and V is TRBV4-2; 7 bases are shared with TRBD1. The ends lost 0 bases at V and 12 bases at J; junction bases unmatched: 20. Germline V gives CDR1 LGHNA, CDR2 YNFKEQ. The length of the CDR3 is 19 residues. Here the CDR3 reads CASSQDGRRDSSYNKPLHF. In DNA form, the CDR3 reads TGTGCCAGCAGCCAAGATGGGCGCAGGGACAGCTCCTATAATAAACCCCTCCACTTT.

The rearrangement links TRBV14 to TRBJ2-5, with TRBD2 matching over 11 bases. With 4 bases clipped from V and 2 bases from J, the junction kept 6 bases outside the gene matches. In germline, CDR1 is SGHDN, CDR2 FVKESK. The CDR3 extends over 16 amino acids. The CDR3 protein is CASSLHGTSGQETQYF. The CDR3, as DNA: TGTGCCAGCAGCCTGCACGGGACTAGCGGACAAGAGACCCAGTACTTC.

This clonotype was found many times. V usage is TRBV7-9 and J usage is TRBJ2-4; a possible D gene is TRBD2 (5 bases). CDR3 length equals 17 residues. Per germline, CDR1 SEHNR and CDR2 FQNEAQ (reference sequence). V was shortened by 1 base and J by 0 bases, with 13 bases between the two germline ends. This chain's CDR3 is CASSLVGSGLAKNIQYF. The CDR3 bases are TGTGCCAGCAGCTTAGTGGGCAGCGGATTAGCCAAAAACATTCAGTACTTC.

The chain combines TRBV7-6 with TRBJ2-1, with 9 bases matching TRBD2. CDR1 and CDR2 from the germline V gene are SGHVS and FNYEAQ. The V and J ends lost 4 bases and 6 bases, in that order; junction bases with no gene match: 4. The CDR3 runs to 14 residues. CDR3 DNA sequence: TGTGCCAGCAGCTCGGTAGCGGGGGTCAATGAGCAGTTCTTC. Translating it yields CASSSVAGVNEQFF. The whole variable domain, filled in from reference TRBV7-6 and TRBJ2-1, reads GAGVSQSPRYKVTKRGQDVALRCDPISGHVSLYWYRQALGQGPEFLTYFNYEAQQDKSGLPNDRFSAERPEGSISTLTIQRTEQRDSAMYRCASSSVAGVNEQFFGPGTRLTVL.

This clonotype was counted many times. The rearrangement uses TRBV29-1 and TRBJ2-5; 7 bases are a match to TRBD1. Germline CDR1 is SQVTM and CDR2 is ANQGSEA. The ends lost 7 bases at V and 2 bases at J; junction bases unmatched: 10. The CDR3 has 14 amino acids. The CDR3 spells CSGRDSSSQETQYF. CDR3 bases: TGCAGCGGTCGGGACAGCTCCTCTCAAGAGACCCAGTACTTC.